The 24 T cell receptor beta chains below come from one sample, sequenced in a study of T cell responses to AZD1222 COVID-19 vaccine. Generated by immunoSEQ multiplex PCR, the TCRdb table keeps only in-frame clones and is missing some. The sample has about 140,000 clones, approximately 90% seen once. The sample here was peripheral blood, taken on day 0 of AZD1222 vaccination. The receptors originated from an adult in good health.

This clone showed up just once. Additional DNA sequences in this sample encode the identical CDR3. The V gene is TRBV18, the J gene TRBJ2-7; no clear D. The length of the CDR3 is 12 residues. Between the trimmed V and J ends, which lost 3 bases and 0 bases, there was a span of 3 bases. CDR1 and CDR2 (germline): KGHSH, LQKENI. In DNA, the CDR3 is TGTGCCAGCTCACCGAGCTCCTACGAGCAGTACTTC. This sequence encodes CASSPSSYEQYF.

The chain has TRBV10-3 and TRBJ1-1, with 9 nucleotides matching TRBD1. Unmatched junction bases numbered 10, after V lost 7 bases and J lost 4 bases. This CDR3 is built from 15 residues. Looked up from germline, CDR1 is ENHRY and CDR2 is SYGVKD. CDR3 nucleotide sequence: TGTGCCATCACCGAGAGGAAGACAGGGGGCACTGAAGCTTTCTTT. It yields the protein CAITERKTGGTEAFF.

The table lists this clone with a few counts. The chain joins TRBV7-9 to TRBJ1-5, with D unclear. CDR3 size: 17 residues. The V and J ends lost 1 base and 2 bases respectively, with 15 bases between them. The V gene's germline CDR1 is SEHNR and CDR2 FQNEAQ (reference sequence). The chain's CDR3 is CASSLDSGGNGNQPQHF. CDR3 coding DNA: TGTGCCAGCAGCTTAGACTCAGGCGGCAATGGCAATCAGCCCCAGCATTTT.

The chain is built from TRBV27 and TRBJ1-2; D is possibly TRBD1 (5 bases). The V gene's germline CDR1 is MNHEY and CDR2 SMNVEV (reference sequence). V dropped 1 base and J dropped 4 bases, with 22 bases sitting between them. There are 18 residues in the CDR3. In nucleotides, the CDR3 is TGTGCCAGCAGTTTATTTGTTAGAGGGGAGCAGATCCCCTATGGCTACACCTTC. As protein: CASSLFVRGEQIPYGYTF.

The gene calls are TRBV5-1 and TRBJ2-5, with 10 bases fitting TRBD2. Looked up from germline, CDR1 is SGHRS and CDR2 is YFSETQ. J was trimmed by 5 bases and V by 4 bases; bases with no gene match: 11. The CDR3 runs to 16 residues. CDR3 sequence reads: CASSPNLLAGEETQYF. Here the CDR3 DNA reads TGCGCCAGCAGCCCCAACCTTCTAGCGGGAGAGGAGACCCAGTACTTC.

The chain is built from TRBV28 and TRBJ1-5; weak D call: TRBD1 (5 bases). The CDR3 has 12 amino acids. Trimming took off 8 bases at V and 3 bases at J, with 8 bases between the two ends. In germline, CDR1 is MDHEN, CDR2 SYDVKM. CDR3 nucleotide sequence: TGTGCCAGCGGGGCAGCCAATCAGCCCCAGCATTTT. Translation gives CASGAANQPQHF.

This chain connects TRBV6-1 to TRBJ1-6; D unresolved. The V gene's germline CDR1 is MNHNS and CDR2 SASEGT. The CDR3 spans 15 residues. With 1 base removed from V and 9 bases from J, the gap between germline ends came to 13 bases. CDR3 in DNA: TGTGCCAGCAGTGAAGAGGCAGGAATCTCTTCACCCCTCCACTTT. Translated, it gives CASSEEAGISSPLHF.

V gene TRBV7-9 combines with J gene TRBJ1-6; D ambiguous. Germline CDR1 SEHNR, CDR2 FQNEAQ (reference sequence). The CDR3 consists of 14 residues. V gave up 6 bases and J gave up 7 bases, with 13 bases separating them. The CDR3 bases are TGTGCCAGCAGGTACAGCCTCGCCAATTCACCCCTCCACTTT. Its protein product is CASRYSLANSPLHF.

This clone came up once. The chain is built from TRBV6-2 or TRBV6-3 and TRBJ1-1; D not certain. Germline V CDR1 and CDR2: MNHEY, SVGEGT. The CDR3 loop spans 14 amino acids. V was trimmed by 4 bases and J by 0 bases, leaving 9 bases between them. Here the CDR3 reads CASSFRGMNTEAFF. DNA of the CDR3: TGTGCCAGCAGTTTCCGGGGAATGAACACTGAAGCTTTCTTT.

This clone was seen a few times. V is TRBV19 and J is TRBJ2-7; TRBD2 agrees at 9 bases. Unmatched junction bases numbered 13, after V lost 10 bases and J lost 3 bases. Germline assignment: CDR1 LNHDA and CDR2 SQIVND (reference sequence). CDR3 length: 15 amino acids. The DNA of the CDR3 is TGTGCCACAAGCCTCCGGGGACTAGCTTTCTACGAGCAGTACTTC. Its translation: CATSLRGLAFYEQYF.

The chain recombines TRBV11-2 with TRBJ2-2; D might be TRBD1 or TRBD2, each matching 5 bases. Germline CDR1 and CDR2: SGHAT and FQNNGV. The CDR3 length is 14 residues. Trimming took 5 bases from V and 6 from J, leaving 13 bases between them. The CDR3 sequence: CASSALWDAGELFF. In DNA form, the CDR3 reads TGTGCCAGCAGCGCCCTTTGGGACGCCGGGGAGCTGTTTTTT.

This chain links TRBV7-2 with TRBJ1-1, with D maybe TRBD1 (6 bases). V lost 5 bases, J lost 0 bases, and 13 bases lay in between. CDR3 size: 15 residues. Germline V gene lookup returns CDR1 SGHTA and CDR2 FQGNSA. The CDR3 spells CASSVTGAMNTEAFF. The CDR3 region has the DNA TGTGCCAGCAGCGTGACAGGAGCGATGAACACTGAAGCTTTCTTT.

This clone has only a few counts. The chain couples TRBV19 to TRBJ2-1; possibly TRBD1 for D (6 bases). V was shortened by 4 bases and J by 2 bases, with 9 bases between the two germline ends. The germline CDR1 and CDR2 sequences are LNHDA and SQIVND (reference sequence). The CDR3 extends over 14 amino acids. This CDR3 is CASSSDRTYNEQFF. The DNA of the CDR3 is TGTGCCAGTAGTAGCGACAGGACCTACAATGAGCAGTTCTTC. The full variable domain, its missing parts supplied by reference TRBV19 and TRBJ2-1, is DGGITQSPKYLFRKEGQNVTLSCEQNLNHDAMYWYRQDPGQGLRLIYYSQIVNDFQKGDIAEGYSVSREKKESFPLTVTSAQKNPTAFYLCASSSDRTYNEQFFGPGTRLTVL.

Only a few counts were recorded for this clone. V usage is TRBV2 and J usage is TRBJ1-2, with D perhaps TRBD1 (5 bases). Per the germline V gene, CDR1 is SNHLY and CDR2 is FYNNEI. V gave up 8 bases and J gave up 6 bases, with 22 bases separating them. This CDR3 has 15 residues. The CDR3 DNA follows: TGTGCCAGCCCTGGGCAGGGTCTATACGTGAATGGCTACACCTTC. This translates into CASPGQGLYVNGYTF.

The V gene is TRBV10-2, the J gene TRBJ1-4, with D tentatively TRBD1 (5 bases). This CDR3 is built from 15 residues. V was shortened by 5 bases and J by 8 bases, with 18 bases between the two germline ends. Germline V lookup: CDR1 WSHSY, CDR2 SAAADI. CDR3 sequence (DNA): TGCGCCAGCAGTCTTAGTAGGGGAGGGAACGAAAAACTGTTTTTT. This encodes CASSLSRGGNEKLFF.

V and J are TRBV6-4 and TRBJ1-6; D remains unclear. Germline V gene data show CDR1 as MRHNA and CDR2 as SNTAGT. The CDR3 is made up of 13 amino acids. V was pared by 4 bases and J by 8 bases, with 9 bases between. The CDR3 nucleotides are TGTGCCAGCAGTGCTTCGGGAGATTCACCCCTCCACTTT. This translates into CASSASGDSPLHF.

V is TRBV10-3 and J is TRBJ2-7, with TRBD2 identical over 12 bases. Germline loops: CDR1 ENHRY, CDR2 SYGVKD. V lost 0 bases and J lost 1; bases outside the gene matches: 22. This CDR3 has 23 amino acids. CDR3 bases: TGTGCCATCAGTGAGTCTGGGGTTGCGCTAGCGGGGGGGCCGCTTTCATGGTCCTACGAGCAGTACTTC. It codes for CAISESGVALAGGPLSWSYEQYF.

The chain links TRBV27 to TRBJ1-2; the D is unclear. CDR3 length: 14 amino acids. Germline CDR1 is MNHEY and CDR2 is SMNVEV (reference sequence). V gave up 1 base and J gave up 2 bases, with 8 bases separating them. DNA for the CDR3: TGTGCCAGCAGTTTATTCCCCAGAAACTATGGCTACACCTTC. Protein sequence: CASSLFPRNYGYTF.

CDR3 in amino acids: CASSLRGGQGAGGYTF. Written as DNA, the CDR3 is TGTGCCAGCAGTTTACGGGGTGGTCAGGGGGCCGGTGGCTACACCTTC. This chain uses TRBV27 with TRBJ1-2; 8 bases map to TRBD1. The CDR3 is 16 amino acids. The V gene end was trimmed by 2 bases and the J gene end by 7 bases; junction bases not matched to a gene: 12. Germline V gives CDR1 MNHEY, CDR2 SMNVEV (reference sequence).

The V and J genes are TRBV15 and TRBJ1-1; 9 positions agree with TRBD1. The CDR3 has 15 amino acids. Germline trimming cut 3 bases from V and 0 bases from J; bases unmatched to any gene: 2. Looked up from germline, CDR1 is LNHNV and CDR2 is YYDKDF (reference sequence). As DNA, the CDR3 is TGTGCCACCAGCAGCGACAGGGGGGTGAACACTGAAGCTTTCTTT. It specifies CATSSDRGVNTEAFF.

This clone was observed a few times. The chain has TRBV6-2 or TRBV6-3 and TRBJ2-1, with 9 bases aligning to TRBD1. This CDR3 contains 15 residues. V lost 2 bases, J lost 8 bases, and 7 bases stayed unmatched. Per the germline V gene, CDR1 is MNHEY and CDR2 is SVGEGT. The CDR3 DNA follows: TGTGCCAGCAGTTACGGGGACAGGGATTCCCATGAGCAGTTCTTC. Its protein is CASSYGDRDSHEQFF.

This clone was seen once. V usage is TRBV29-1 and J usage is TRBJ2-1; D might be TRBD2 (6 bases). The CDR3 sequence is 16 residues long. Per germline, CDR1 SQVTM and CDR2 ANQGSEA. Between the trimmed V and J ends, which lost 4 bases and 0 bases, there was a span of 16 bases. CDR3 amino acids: CSVGPVGGSSYNEQFF. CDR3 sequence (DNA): TGCAGCGTTGGACCGGTGGGGGGAAGCTCCTACAATGAGCAGTTCTTC.

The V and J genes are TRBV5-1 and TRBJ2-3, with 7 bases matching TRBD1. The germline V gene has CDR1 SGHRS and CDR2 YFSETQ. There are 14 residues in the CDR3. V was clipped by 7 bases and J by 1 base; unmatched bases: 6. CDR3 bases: TGCGCCAGCGAAAACAGGGGAGGCACAGATACGCAGTATTTT. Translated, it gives CASENRGGTDTQYF.

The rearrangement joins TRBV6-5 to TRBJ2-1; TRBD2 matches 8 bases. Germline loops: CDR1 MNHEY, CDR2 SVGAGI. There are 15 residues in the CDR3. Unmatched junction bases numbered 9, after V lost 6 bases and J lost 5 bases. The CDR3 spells CASRAPGGPHNEQFF. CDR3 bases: TGTGCCAGCAGGGCGCCGGGAGGGCCCCACAATGAGCAGTTCTTC.